The 24 T cell receptor beta chains given below trace back to one sample, sequenced in a study of long-term antiretroviral therapy in people with HIV. Runs used v3.0 of the immunoSEQ assay and were done at survey level. Sequenced by immunoSEQ multiplex PCR; TCRdb stores in-frame clones only, minus some. The sample yields roughly 20,000 clones, 70% to 90% seen once. Sequenced here: unsorted PBMCs, sampled roughly 4 years after starting antiretroviral therapy. These receptors were collected from a man aged 18 to 30 with HIV.

This clone was seen only a few times. The V call is TRBV7-9, the J call TRBJ1-1; D remains ambiguous. The germline gives CDR1 SEHNR, CDR2 FQNEAQ (reference sequence). This CDR3 is built from 14 residues. V was shortened by 5 bases and J by 5 bases, with 15 bases between the two germline ends. This CDR3 reads CASSAQDERTEAFF. In DNA form, the CDR3 reads TGTGCCAGCAGCGCTCAGGACGAAAGGACTGAAGCTTTCTTT.

The V gene is TRBV7-9, the J gene TRBJ2-5; D is undetermined. This CDR3 is built from 15 residues. V lost 5 bases and J 4 bases, leaving 17 bases between the germline ends. Germline values: CDR1 SEHNR, CDR2 FQNEAQ (reference sequence). The CDR3 sequence: CASSPLEERRETQYF. CDR3 nucleotides: TGTGCCAGCAGCCCCCTAGAGGAGAGGCGAGAGACCCAGTACTTC.

The genes are TRBV10-3 and TRBJ2-2; weak D call: TRBD2 (5 bases). Germline CDR1 is ENHRY and CDR2 is SYGVKD. The CDR3 consists of 17 residues. V lost 4 bases to trimming and J lost 1 base, with 16 bases between them. The CDR3 sequence: CAISVNSIAGNTGELFF. The CDR3, as DNA: TGTGCCATCAGTGTCAACTCCATTGCGGGGAACACCGGGGAGCTGTTTTTT.

The chain recombines TRBV19 with TRBJ1-2; a possible D gene is TRBD1 (5 bases). The CDR3 length is 15 residues. With 10 bases removed from V and 2 bases from J, the gap between germline ends came to 20 bases. In germline, CDR1 is LNHDA, CDR2 SQIVND (reference sequence). CDR3 DNA: TGTGCCACCACGGGGTCGATGGGGCTAAACTATGGCTACACCTTC. Residues: CATTGSMGLNYGYTF. The variable domain in full, with the rest retrieved from reference TRBV19 and TRBJ1-2, is DGGITQSPKYLFRKEGQNVTLSCEQNLNHDAMYWYRQDPGQGLRLIYYSQIVNDFQKGDIAEGYSVSREKKESFPLTVTSAQKNPTAFYLCATTGSMGLNYGYTFGSGTRLTVV.

Notes on this clone: A read error may produce the germline difference seen at one junction end. CDR3 sequence (DNA): TGTGCTAGCAGCCAAACAGGGGCCGAAGAGACCCAGTACTTC. It specifies CASSQTGAEETQYF. V gene TRBV7-7 combines with J gene TRBJ2-5, with 7 bases matching TRBD1. CDR1 and CDR2 (germline): SSHAT, FNYEAQ (reference sequence). This CDR3 comprises 14 residues.

This clone appeared a few times. V gene TRBV28 combines with J gene TRBJ2-7; D is perhaps TRBD2 (6 bases). Trimming removed 5 bases from V and 4 bases from J, with 21 bases in between. CDR1 is MDHEN, CDR2 SYDVKM, per germline. This CDR3 region has 16 residues. CDR3 DNA sequence: TGTGCCAGCAGTGCTCCCTTAGGAGGGATGATTTACGAGCAGTACTTC. Encoded protein: CASSAPLGGMIYEQYF.

The V call is TRBV7-8, the J call TRBJ2-3, with D possibly being TRBD1 (6 bases). The V and J ends lost 0 bases and 3 bases respectively, with 22 bases between them. CDR1 and CDR2 from the germline V gene are SGHVS and FQNEAQ. The CDR3 consists of 19 residues. The CDR3 coding sequence is TGTGCCAGCAGCTTAGCCTCCTCCTACAGGGCTGCGCGTACAGATACGCAGTATTTT. Amino acid sequence: CASSLASSYRAARTDTQYF.

The V gene is TRBV27, the J gene TRBJ1-1, with TRBD1 matching 7 bases. CDR1 and CDR2 from the germline V gene are MNHEY and SMNVEV (reference sequence). V dropped 5 bases and J dropped 1; count of bases not matched to a gene: 10. CDR3 length: 16 amino acids. The CDR3 sequence: CASSAAQGRPNTEAFF. In DNA, the CDR3 is TGTGCCAGCAGTGCGGCACAGGGGAGACCGAACACTGAAGCTTTCTTT.

The rearrangement uses TRBV19 and TRBJ1-3, with D uncertain. The CDR3 runs to 11 residues. V lost 10 bases, J lost 4 bases, and 8 bases lay in between. The V gene's germline CDR1 is LNHDA and CDR2 SQIVND (reference sequence). The CDR3 coding sequence is TGTGCCACCTGCCGAGGAAACACCATATATTTT. The encoded protein is CATCRGNTIYF.

The CDR3 here is CASSQTSGVLGGFTQYF. CDR3 in DNA: TGCGCCAGCAGCCAGACTAGCGGGGTCCTCGGGGGTTTTACGCAGTATTTT. This chain joins TRBV4-1 and TRBJ2-3; 11 positions match TRBD2. The CDR3 spans 17 residues. V was clipped by 3 bases and J by 8 bases; unmatched bases: 13. The germline V gene encodes CDR1 MGHRA and CDR2 YSYEKL.

The chain joins TRBV5-5 to TRBJ2-2, with unresolved D. Deletions cut 0 bases from V and 4 bases from J, with 4 bases between. This CDR3 is built from 13 residues. Germline V gene lookup returns CDR1 SGHKS and CDR2 YYEKEE (reference sequence). CDR3 DNA: TGTGCCAGCAGCTTGGTGATCACCGGGGAGCTGTTTTTT. Its translation is CASSLVITGELFF.

V is TRBV4-1 and J is TRBJ1-3; no clear D. The length of the CDR3 is 15 residues. V shed 1 base and J shed 4 bases, with 11 bases lying between them. The germline V gene encodes CDR1 MGHRA and CDR2 YSYEKL. The CDR3 loop reads CASSQVGGNGNTIYF. The CDR3 nucleotides are TGCGCCAGCAGCCAAGTGGGAGGGAACGGAAACACCATATATTTT.

The chain employs TRBV5-1 and TRBJ1-5; D is possibly TRBD1 (6 bases). V dropped 4 bases and J dropped 7 bases, with 18 bases sitting between them. The CDR3 loop spans 15 amino acids. The V gene's germline CDR1 is SGHRS and CDR2 YFSETQ. CDR3 sequence reads: CASSPNRVKVQPQHF. The CDR3 DNA follows: TGCGCCAGCAGCCCGAACAGGGTAAAGGTACAGCCCCAGCATTTT.

This sequence joins TRBV4-1 and TRBJ2-7, with D perhaps TRBD1 (6 bases). Germline V CDR1 and CDR2: MGHRA, YSYEKL. The CDR3 consists of 13 residues. The V and J ends lost 3 bases and 3 bases respectively, with 9 bases between them. Here the CDR3 reads CASSQGDNYEQYF. The CDR3 region has the DNA TGCGCCAGCAGCCAGGGGGACAACTACGAGCAGTACTTC.

The chain couples TRBV7-2 to TRBJ1-5; D not certain. Germline V gene lookup returns CDR1 SGHTA and CDR2 FQGNSA. V lost 1 base and J 1 base, leaving 8 bases between the germline ends. This CDR3 is built from 15 residues. The CDR3 region is CASSLVVGSNQPQHF. Written as DNA, the CDR3 is TGTGCCAGCAGCTTAGTAGTGGGAAGCAATCAGCCCCAGCATTTT.

The V and J genes are TRBV6-1 and TRBJ1-6; D not certain. CDR1 MNHNS and CDR2 SASEGT come from the germline V gene. Trimming pared 10 bases from V and 6 bases from J, leaving 16 bases between. This CDR3 has 14 residues. CDR3 in amino acids: CATLPWQINSPLHF. Here the CDR3 DNA reads TGTGCCACCCTACCGTGGCAGATTAATTCACCCCTCCACTTT.

This chain connects TRBV5-1 to TRBJ2-7; possibly TRBD2 for D (6 bases). There are 16 residues in the CDR3. V dropped 3 bases and J dropped 2 bases, with 18 bases sitting between them. Germline assignment: CDR1 SGHRS and CDR2 YFSETQ. The CDR3 is CASSYEPGLSPYEQYF. The CDR3 DNA follows: TGCGCCAGCAGCTATGAACCGGGACTCTCCCCCTACGAGCAGTACTTC.

The chain combines TRBV19 with TRBJ1-1; D call uncertain. CDR3 length equals 13 residues. V lost 2 bases and J 1 base, leaving 5 bases between the germline ends. Germline values: CDR1 LNHDA, CDR2 SQIVND (reference sequence). In nucleotides, the CDR3 is TGTGCCAGTAGTATAACCAGGAACACTGAAGCTTTCTTT. Translating it yields CASSITRNTEAFF.

This chain uses TRBV27 with TRBJ2-1, with unresolved D. Between the trimmed V and J ends, which lost 5 bases and 4 bases, there was a span of 3 bases. The CDR3 consists of 11 residues. CDR1 and CDR2 from the germline V gene are MNHEY and SMNVEV (reference sequence). CDR3 sequence (DNA): TGTGCCAGCAGTATGTACAATGAGCAGTTCTTC. Translation: CASSMYNEQFF.

The chain uses TRBV5-1 and TRBJ1-6; possibly TRBD1 for D (6 bases). Germline-derived CDR1 and CDR2 are SGHRS and YFSETQ. V was cut by 5 bases and J by 0 bases, with 9 bases left in between. CDR3 length: 15 amino acids. The DNA of the CDR3 is TGCGCCAGCAGGCCACAGGGCTCCTATAATTCACCCCTCCACTTT. Protein: CASRPQGSYNSPLHF.

The genes are TRBV7-9 and TRBJ2-4; 11 positions match TRBD2. With V trimmed by 6 bases and J by 6 bases, 4 bases remained unmatched. The length of the CDR3 is 14 residues. CDR1 and CDR2 (germline): SEHNR, FQNEAQ (reference sequence). CDR3 bases: TGTGCCAGCAGTACGGGACTAGCGGTAAACATTCAGTACTTC. It is translated as CASSTGLAVNIQYF.

The chain couples TRBV7-2 to TRBJ2-2, with TRBD2 matching over 9 bases. Trimming at V came to 6 bases and at J to 7 bases, leaving 6 bases not matched to a gene. CDR1 is SGHTA, CDR2 FQGNSA, per germline. This CDR3 has 14 residues. DNA of the CDR3: TGTGCCAGCAGTCGGGGAGCGGGGGGCGGGGAGCTGTTTTTT. Encoded protein: CASSRGAGGGELFF.

The chain carries TRBV5-1 and TRBJ2-5; no definite D call. Germline assignment: CDR1 SGHRS and CDR2 YFSETQ. The CDR3 length is 14 residues. V was pared by 0 bases and J by 2 bases, with 8 bases between. The CDR3 coding sequence is TGCGCCAGCAGCTTGGAGGGAAAACAAGAGACCCAGTACTTC. Translated, it gives CASSLEGKQETQYF. Full variable domain (remainder filled in from reference TRBV5-1 and TRBJ2-5): KAGVTQTPRYLIKTRGQQVTLSCSPISGHRSVSWYQQTPGQGLQFLFEYFSETQRNKGNFPGRFSGRQFSNSRSEMNVSTLELGDSALYLCASSLEGKQETQYFGPGTRLLVL.

J is TRBJ2-3 and V is TRBV30, with D perhaps matching TRBD2 (6 bases). V gave up 6 bases and J gave up 0 bases, with 10 bases separating them. The CDR3 is 13 residues long. CDR1 and CDR2 from the germline V gene are GTSNPN and SVGIG (reference sequence). The CDR3 nucleotides are TGTGCCTGCATAGCGGCTAGCACAGATACGCAGTATTTT. Encoded protein: CACIAASTDTQYF.